The source of this T cell receptor (beta chain) is a study of identifying expanded T cells in peripheral blood (dated by TCRdb to between 2018 and 2021). Notes on the research overall: Separate aliquots of the same genomic DNA pool were sequenced to produce technical replicates, and four replicates were compared in pairs. Overall study outcomes, separate from this receptor: The authors expected biological variance in healthy repertoires might increase further over much longer intervals such as months to years. Both the number of clones called differentially abundant and the false-positive rate were significantly reduced by the beta-binomial model across all healthy-donor time intervals. The binomial model flagged around 1.2 differentially abundant clones between technical replicates, compared with about 16 over around two weeks and roughly 19 over roughly 4 weeks. For all healthy donors, the variance in clone template counts between two-week samples rose significantly as total template count increased.

TCRbeta CDR3 regions were profiled with the immunoSEQ Assay using bias-controlled multiplex PCR amplification of genomic DNA. On the authors' methods: The absolute abundance of each unique TCRbeta CDR3 region was quantified after sequences were collapsed and filtered. Differential abundance was tested with two models: a binomial (Fisher-equivalent) model and a beta-binomial model that adds time-dependent variance fitted from healthy donors. Clones with fewer than 5 combined templates were removed, and a clone was called differentially abundant if the clone's Benjamini-Hochberg FDR was below 0.01. Beta-binomial variance was modeled as a function of total template count across the two samples using the form v = (b*log(k)+a)^2. TCRdb's version of the immuneACCESS table is confined to in-frame rearrangements and falls short of the full clone set. An unresolved V gene accounts for under half of the shortfall where checked; the remainder is of unknown origin. The V and J calls and clone size are taken from that table; D and trimming were inferred from the DNA. The sample records some 72,000 clones, roughly 88% of which are singletons. Jointly, the top ten make up 2.5% to 3.5% of the sample.

Of note for this clone: Its antigen remains undetermined. No per-base quality is available; no much larger clone lies one base away.

The CDR3 starts with the cysteine, ends with the phenylalanine, and has 15 residues. The entry retains the CDR3 DNA only, 45 bases that are in frame from base 1. From V the trimming removes 3 bases and from J it removes 3 bases, while the gene matches leave 7 bases of the junction unaccounted for. CDR1 MDHEN and CDR2 SYDVKM were looked up in the germline V gene. No immune events such as infections were documented for the healthy donors during the collection period. Blood repertoires from healthy donors were used as a training cohort for calibrating time-dependent variance in a beta-binomial model of differential abundance of T-cell clones. There were roughly 10 healthy donors in the training cohort, of whom 3 were female and 7 were male. Donor ages ranged from about 29 to 65 years, with an average of around 45 years. Whole blood, obtained from a commercial supplier, was collected from each healthy donor at three time points spaced about 2 weeks apart. For immunosequencing, genomic DNA was extracted from unsorted whole blood.

The TCR originated in a person between 18 and 69 years old in good health. Sequencing was done on a sample of blood. In this chain, TRBV28 is recombined with TRBJ2-7, with 8 central nucleotides matching TRBD1. The DNA reads as follows: TGTGCCAGCAGTTTTGCCGGGACAGGTGGCTACGAGCAGTACTTC. Its translation is CASSFAGTGGYEQYF.